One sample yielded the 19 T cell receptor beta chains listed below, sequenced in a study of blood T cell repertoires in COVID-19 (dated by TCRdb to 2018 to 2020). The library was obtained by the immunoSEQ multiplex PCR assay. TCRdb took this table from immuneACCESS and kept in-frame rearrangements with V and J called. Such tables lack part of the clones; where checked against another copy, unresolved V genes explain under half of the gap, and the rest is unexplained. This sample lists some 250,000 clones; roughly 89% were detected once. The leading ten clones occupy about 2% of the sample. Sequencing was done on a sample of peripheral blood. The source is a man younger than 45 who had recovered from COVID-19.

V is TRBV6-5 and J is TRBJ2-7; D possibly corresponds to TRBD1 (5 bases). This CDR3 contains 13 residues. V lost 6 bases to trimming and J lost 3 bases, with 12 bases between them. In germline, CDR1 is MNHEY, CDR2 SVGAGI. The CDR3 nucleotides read TGTGCCAGCAGAACCCAGGGAAGCTACGAGCAGTACTTC. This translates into CASRTQGSYEQYF.

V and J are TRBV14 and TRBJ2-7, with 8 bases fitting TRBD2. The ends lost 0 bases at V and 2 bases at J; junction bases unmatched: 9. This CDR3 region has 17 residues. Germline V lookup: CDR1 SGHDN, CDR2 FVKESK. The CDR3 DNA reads TGTGCCAGCAGCCAAGATAGAGGAGCGGGGGTCCCCTACGAGCAGTACTTC. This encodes CASSQDRGAGVPYEQYF.

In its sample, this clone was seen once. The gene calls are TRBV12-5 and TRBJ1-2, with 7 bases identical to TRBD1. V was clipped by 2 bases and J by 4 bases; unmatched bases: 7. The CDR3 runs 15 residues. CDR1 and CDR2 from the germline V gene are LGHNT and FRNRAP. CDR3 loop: CASGLFSTGPYGYTF. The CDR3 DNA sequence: TGTGCTAGTGGTTTGTTTTCGACAGGGCCCTATGGCTACACCTTC.

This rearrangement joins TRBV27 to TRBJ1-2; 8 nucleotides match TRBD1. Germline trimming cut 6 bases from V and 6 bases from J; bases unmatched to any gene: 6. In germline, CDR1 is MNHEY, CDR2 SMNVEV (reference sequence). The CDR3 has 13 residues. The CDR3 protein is CASRRPDRDGYTF. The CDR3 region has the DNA TGTGCCAGCAGACGCCCGGACAGGGATGGCTACACCTTC.

The CDR3 coding sequence is TGTGCCAGCAGTGATTTGGGACAGGGCAATCAGCCCCAGCATTTT. Its translation is CASSDLGQGNQPQHF. V gene TRBV25-1 combines with J gene TRBJ1-5; 8 nucleotides agree with TRBD1. Germline trimming cut 3 bases from V and 2 bases from J; bases unmatched to any gene: 3. Germline V gene data show CDR1 as MGHDK and CDR2 as SYGVNS. This CDR3 is 15 amino acids long.

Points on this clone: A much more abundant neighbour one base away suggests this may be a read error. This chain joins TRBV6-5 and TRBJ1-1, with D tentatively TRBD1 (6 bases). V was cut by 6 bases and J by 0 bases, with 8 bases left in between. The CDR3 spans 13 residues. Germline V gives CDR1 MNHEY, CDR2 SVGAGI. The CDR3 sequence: CASRRQVNTEAFF. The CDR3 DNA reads TGTGCCAGCAGGCGACAGGTGAACACTGAAGCTTTCTTT.

The CDR3 nucleotides read TGTGCCAGTAGTATAGTCGTGACCGGGGAGCTGTTTTTT. This encodes CASSIVVTGELFF. This rearrangement joins TRBV19 to TRBJ2-2; D is unresolved. V was cut by 1 base and J by 5 bases, with 5 bases left in between. The V gene's germline CDR1 is LNHDA and CDR2 SQIVND (reference sequence). CDR3 length equals 13 residues.

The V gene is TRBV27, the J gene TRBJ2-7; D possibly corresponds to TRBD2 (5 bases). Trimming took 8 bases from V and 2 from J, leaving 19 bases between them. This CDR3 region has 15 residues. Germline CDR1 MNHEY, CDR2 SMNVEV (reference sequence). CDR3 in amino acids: CASRFLTGNTYEQYF. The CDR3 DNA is TGTGCCAGCCGCTTTCTGACGGGGAATACCTACGAGCAGTACTTC.

The CDR3, as DNA: TGTGCCAGCAAAGATCAGGATGAAAAACTGTTTTTT. Encoded protein: CASKDQDEKLFF. The chain carries TRBV12-3 or TRBV12-4 and TRBJ1-4; D gene unclear. This CDR3 spans 12 amino acids. Trimming pared 7 bases from V and 6 bases from J, leaving 9 bases between.

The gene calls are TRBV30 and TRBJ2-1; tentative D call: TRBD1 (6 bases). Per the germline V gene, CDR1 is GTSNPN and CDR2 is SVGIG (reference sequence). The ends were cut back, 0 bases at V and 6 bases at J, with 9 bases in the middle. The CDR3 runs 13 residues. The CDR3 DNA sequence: TGTGCCTGGAGTGTACAGGGAAGCAATGAGCAGTTCTTC. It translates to CAWSVQGSNEQFF.

The CDR3 is CASSWDRPSPGELFF. CDR3 nucleotide sequence: TGTGCCAGCAGCTGGGACAGGCCAAGCCCCGGGGAGCTGTTTTTT. The chain is built from TRBV5-5 and TRBJ2-2, with TRBD1 matching over 8 bases. There are 15 residues in the CDR3. The trim removed 3 bases at V and 6 bases at J, leaving 7 bases unmatched. CDR1 is SGHKS, CDR2 YYEKEE, per germline (reference sequence).

CDR3 residues: CASSADRTKAYNEQFF. CDR3 DNA sequence: TGTGCCAGCAGTGCAGACAGGACAAAGGCCTACAATGAGCAGTTCTTC. This sequence joins TRBV6-4 and TRBJ2-1; possible D gene TRBD1, 6 bases. The germline V gene has CDR1 MRHNA and CDR2 SNTAGT. The CDR3 covers 16 residues. V was clipped by 4 bases and J by 2 bases, with 15 bases between them.

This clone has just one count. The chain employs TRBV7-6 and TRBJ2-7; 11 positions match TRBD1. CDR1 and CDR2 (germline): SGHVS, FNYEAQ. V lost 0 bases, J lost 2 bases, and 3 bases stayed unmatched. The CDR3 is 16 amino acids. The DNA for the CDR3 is TGTGCCAGCAGCTTAGCTGGGACAGGGGGAGCCTACGAGCAGTACTTC. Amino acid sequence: CASSLAGTGGAYEQYF.

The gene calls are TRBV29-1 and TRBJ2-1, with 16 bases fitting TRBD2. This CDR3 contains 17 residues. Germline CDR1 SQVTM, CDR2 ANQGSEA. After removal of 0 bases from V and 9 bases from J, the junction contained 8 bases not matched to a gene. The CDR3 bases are TGCAGCGTTGAAGACTACGGGACTAGCGGGGGGGTAATTGAGCAGTTCTTC. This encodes CSVEDYGTSGGVIEQFF.

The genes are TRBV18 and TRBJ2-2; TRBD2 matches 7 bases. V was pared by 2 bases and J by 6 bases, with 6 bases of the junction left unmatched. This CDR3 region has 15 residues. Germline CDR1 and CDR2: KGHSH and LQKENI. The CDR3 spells CASSPDGGGAGELFF. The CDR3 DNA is TGTGCCAGCTCACCAGACGGGGGAGGGGCCGGGGAGCTGTTTTTT.

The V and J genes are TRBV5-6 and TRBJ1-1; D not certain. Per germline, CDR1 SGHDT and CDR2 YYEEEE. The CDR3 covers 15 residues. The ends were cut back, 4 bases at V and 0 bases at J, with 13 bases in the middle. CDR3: CASSQEQYLNTEAFF. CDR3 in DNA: TGTGCCAGCAGCCAAGAACAGTACTTGAACACTGAAGCTTTCTTT.

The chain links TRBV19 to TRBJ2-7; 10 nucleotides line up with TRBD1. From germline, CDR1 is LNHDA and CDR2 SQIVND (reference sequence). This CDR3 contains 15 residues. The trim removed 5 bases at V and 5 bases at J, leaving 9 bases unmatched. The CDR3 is CASSPRGQGSNEQYF. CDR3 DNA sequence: TGTGCCAGTAGTCCCAGGGGACAGGGGAGCAACGAGCAGTACTTC.

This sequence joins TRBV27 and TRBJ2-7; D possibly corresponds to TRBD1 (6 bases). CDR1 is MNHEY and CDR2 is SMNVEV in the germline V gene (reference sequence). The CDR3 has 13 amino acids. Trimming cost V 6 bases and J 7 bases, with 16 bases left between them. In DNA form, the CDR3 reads TGTGCCAGCAGCATACACAGGGTGGGGGAGCAGTACTTC. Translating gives CASSIHRVGEQYF.

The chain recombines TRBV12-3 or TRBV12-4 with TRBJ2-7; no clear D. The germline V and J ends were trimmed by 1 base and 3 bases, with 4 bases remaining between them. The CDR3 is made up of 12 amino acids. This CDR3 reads CASSLGYYEQYF. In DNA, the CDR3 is TGTGCCAGCAGTTTAGGCTACTACGAGCAGTACTTC.